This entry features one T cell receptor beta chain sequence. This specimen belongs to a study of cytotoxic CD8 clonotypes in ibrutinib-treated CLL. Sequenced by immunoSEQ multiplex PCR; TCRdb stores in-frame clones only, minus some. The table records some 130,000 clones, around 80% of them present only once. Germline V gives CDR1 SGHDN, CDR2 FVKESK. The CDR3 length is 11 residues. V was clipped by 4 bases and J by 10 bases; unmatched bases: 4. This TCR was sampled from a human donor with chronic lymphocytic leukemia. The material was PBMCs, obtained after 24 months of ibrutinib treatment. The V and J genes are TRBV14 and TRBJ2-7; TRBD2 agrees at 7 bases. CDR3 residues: CASSLTSLQYF. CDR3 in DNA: TGTGCCAGCAGCCTGACTAGCCTACAGTACTTC.